The sequence of this T cell receptor (beta chain) was determined in a study of blood T cell repertoires in COVID-19. The table came from immunoSEQ multiplex PCR; TCRdb's copy has only in-frame clones and leaves some out. The table lists 300,000 to 400,000 clones, 85% of them singletons. Participants came from under 30 US areas, aged roughly 18 to 89 years. The source of this sequence is a woman under 40 who had been exposed to COVID-19. Input material: PBMCs or T cells enriched from blood (not recorded which).

The CDR3 DNA follows: TGTGCCAGCAGGACTACCAGACGATCTGGAAACACCATATATTTT. Translating it yields CASRTTRRSGNTIYF. V usage is TRBV6-5 and J usage is TRBJ1-3; D is unclear. CDR1 is MNHEY and CDR2 is SVGAGI in the germline V gene. The germline V and J ends were trimmed by 6 bases and 1 base, with 13 bases remaining between them. This CDR3 is built from 15 residues.